The 20 T cell receptor beta chains presented below share a single source sample, sequenced in a study of low-dose radiotherapy and immunotherapy resistance in tumors. Documented time point: before trial treatment. cDNA synthesis used a TRAV/TRBV-specific primer set for both chains. A roughly 20-cycle PCR with a constant-region primer and V-primer adapter amplified TCRs. TCRdb reanalysed the reads using MiXCR and keeps one entry per CDR3 protein. The sample yields around 69,000 distinct CDR3 sequences, roughly 31% seen once. The sample consisted of PBMCs, taken before treatment. These receptors came from a female donor with ovarian cancer.

In regard to this clonotype: The junction departs from the called germline gene at one end, perhaps through a read error. The chain uses TRBV6-1 and TRBJ1-2; possible D gene TRBD1, 6 bases. The CDR3 is 13 amino acids. CDR1 is MNHNS, CDR2 SASEGT, per germline. CDR3 coding DNA: TGTGCAAGCAGTCTCTGGACAGCGGGAGGCTACACCTTC. Translating gives CASSLWTAGGYTF.

This clonotype was seen at least ten times. The genes are TRBV29-1 and TRBJ2-7; possibly TRBD1 for D (5 bases). Deletions cut 1 base from V and 4 bases from J, with 17 bases between. The CDR3 covers 15 residues. Per germline, CDR1 SQVTM and CDR2 ANQGSEA. In nucleotides, the CDR3 is TGCAGCGTTGAAGGGACCTCTAAGGGGAATTACGAGCAGTACTTC. It specifies CSVEGTSKGNYEQYF.

This clonotype occurred many times. The CDR3 loop reads CASSQSSNQPQHF. Written as DNA, the CDR3 is TGTGCCAGCAGCCAGTCAAGCAATCAGCCCCAGCATTTT. V usage is TRBV3-1 and J usage is TRBJ1-5, with D unclear. V was cut by 3 bases and J by 1 base, with 4 bases left in between. Germline CDR1 LGHDT, CDR2 YNNKEL (reference sequence). This CDR3 comprises 13 residues.

This clonotype has at least ten counts. The V gene is TRBV6-2 or TRBV6-3, the J gene TRBJ2-6; the D gene is possibly TRBD2 (7 bases). V was pared by 6 bases and J by 2 bases, with 14 bases between. Germline CDR1 MNHEY, CDR2 SVGEGT. CDR3 length: 16 amino acids. CDR3 sequence: CASRVGGQAGANVLTF. CDR3 nucleotides: TGTGCCAGCAGAGTGGGGGGGCAGGCTGGGGCCAACGTCCTGACTTTC.

Points on this clonotype: The missing conserved phenylalanine or tryptophan at the end of this CDR3 makes a read error likely. This chain connects TRBV30 to TRBJ1-1; perhaps TRBD1 as D (5 bases). The CDR3 extends over 13 amino acids. Looked up from germline, CDR1 is GTSNPN and CDR2 is SVGIG (reference sequence). The CDR3 loop is CAWSRDLNTEAFS. Written as DNA, the CDR3 is TGTGCCTGGAGCAGGGACCTGAACACCGAAGCTTTCTCT.

This clonotype was seen more than once but under ten times. J is TRBJ2-2 and V is TRBV7-8; TRBD2 aligns across 10 bases. With V trimmed by 6 bases and J by 1 base, 2 bases remained unmatched. CDR3 length: 15 amino acids. The germline gives CDR1 SGHVS, CDR2 FQNEAQ. The CDR3 protein is CASRASGGNTGELFF. The CDR3 region has the DNA TGTGCCAGCAGGGCTAGCGGGGGGAACACCGGGGAGCTGTTTTTT.

Comments on this clonotype: A far larger clone differs by one base, so this is likely a read error. V and J are TRBV28 and TRBJ2-5; 8 nucleotides match TRBD2. Germline assignment: CDR1 MDHEN and CDR2 SYDVKM. V lost 6 bases, J lost 11 bases, and 20 bases stayed unmatched. This CDR3 is built from 16 residues. The CDR3 is CASRLWAGGKPNEQYF. Written as DNA, the CDR3 is TGTGCCAGCAGGCTCTGGGCGGGGGGTAAACCCAATGAGCAGTACTTC.

This clonotype was seen a single time. The chain links TRBV14 to TRBJ1-2; perhaps TRBD1 as D (5 bases). Per the germline V gene, CDR1 is SGHDN and CDR2 is FVKESK. V lost 4 bases, J lost 7 bases, and 16 bases lay in between. This CDR3 has 14 amino acids. This chain's CDR3 is CASSPNAGTSGYTF. The CDR3 coding sequence is TGTGCCAGCAGCCCCAACGCCGGGACGTCTGGCTACACCTTC.

Note on this clonotype: A far larger clone lies a single base away; this is likely a read error. As DNA, the CDR3 is TGCGCCAGCAGCCCAAGGACTAGCGGGGGGGCCGGGGAGCAGTACTTC. Protein: CASSPRTSGGAGEQYF. The genes are TRBV5-1 and TRBJ2-7; 15 positions agree with TRBD2. The junction had 9 bases not matched to a gene; V was cut back by 4 bases and J by 7 bases. The V gene's germline CDR1 is SGHRS and CDR2 YFSETQ. The CDR3 totals 16 residues.

This clonotype was counted ten times or more. V is TRBV5-1 and J is TRBJ1-1; D uncertain. V lost 3 bases and J lost 5, with 14 bases in between. Germline CDR1 is SGHRS and CDR2 is YFSETQ. The CDR3 spans 14 residues. CDR3 region: CASSSGRPRTEAFF. Here the CDR3 DNA reads TGCGCCAGCAGCTCCGGGAGACCTAGGACTGAAGCTTTCTTT.

Many counts were recorded for this clonotype. The chain has TRBV30 and TRBJ2-1; TRBD2 matches at 9 bases. The CDR3 is made up of 16 amino acids. Germline V gives CDR1 GTSNPN, CDR2 SVGIG (reference sequence). The V and J ends lost 5 bases and 4 bases, in that order; junction bases with no gene match: 12. CDR3: CAWVYAGTSSYNEQFF. The CDR3 DNA reads TGTGCCTGGGTATACGCCGGGACTAGCAGTTACAATGAGCAGTTCTTC.

This clonotype was picked up many times. This sequence joins TRBV7-9 and TRBJ2-1; 7 nucleotides align to TRBD2. Unmatched junction bases numbered 3, after V lost 1 base and J lost 0 bases. CDR3 size: 16 residues. CDR1 and CDR2 (germline): SEHNR, FQNEAQ (reference sequence). The CDR3 sequence: CASSLDGGSSYNEQFF. In DNA form, the CDR3 reads TGTGCCAGCAGCTTAGACGGGGGGTCCTCCTACAATGAGCAGTTCTTC. The full variable domain, with the rest looked up from reference TRBV7-9 and TRBJ2-1, is DTGVSQNPRHKITKRGQNVTFRCDPISEHNRLYWYRQTLGQGPEFLTYFQNEAQLEKSRLLSDRFSAERPKGSFSTLEIQRTEQGDSAMYLCASSLDGGSSYNEQFFGPGTRLTVL.

This clonotype came up many times. This chain uses TRBV7-9 with TRBJ2-1, with TRBD1 identical over 12 bases. The CDR3 is made up of 19 amino acids. V shed 4 bases, J shed 5 bases, and the junction held 15 bases outside the gene matches. The germline V gene has CDR1 SEHNR and CDR2 FQNEAQ (reference sequence). The CDR3 loop is CASSSYLPRDRGHHNEQFF. The CDR3 bases are TGTGCCAGCAGCTCCTATCTACCCCGGGACAGGGGGCATCACAATGAGCAGTTCTTC.

This clonotype has ten or more counts. The rearrangement uses TRBV28 and TRBJ1-2, with D perhaps matching TRBD1 (5 bases). The CDR3 has 14 amino acids. Trimming removed 2 bases at V and 6 bases at J, with 13 bases between. The germline V gene encodes CDR1 MDHEN and CDR2 SYDVKM. Written as DNA, the CDR3 is TGTGCCAGCAGTTTAGACAGCCTGGGAAATGGCTACACCTTC. It is translated as CASSLDSLGNGYTF.

This clonotype was found many times. This sequence joins TRBV7-2 and TRBJ2-7; 9 bases agree with TRBD2. The CDR3 loop spans 13 amino acids. The germline gives CDR1 SGHTA, CDR2 FQGNSA. The V segment lost 3 bases and the J segment 3 bases; nucleotides outside the gene matches: 0. CDR3 coding DNA: TGTGCCAGCAGCTTGACTAGCGGCTACGAGCAGTACTTC. As protein: CASSLTSGYEQYF.

This clonotype was picked up many times. The rearrangement links TRBV6-2 or TRBV6-3 to TRBJ2-3; possibly TRBD1 for D (5 bases). The CDR3 extends over 12 amino acids. Germline lookup yields CDR1 MNHEY and CDR2 SVGEGT. The V end lost 6 bases, the J end lost 3 bases, and 7 bases lay between the germline ends. CDR3 nucleotides: TGTGCCAGCAGCTCAGGGACAGATACGCAGTATTTT. It encodes CASSSGTDTQYF.

This clonotype came up many times. The genes are TRBV4-3 and TRBJ2-6, with D hard to call. The germline V and J ends were trimmed by 4 bases and 1 base, with 8 bases remaining between them. This CDR3 spans 15 amino acids. The V gene's germline CDR1 is LGHNA and CDR2 YSLEER. The CDR3 bases are TGCGCCAGCAGCCTCAGCAGTTCTGGGGCCAACGTCCTGACTTTC. This sequence encodes CASSLSSSGANVLTF.

In this sample, this clonotype turned up many times. The rearrangement joins TRBV3-1 to TRBJ2-1; 7 bases agree with TRBD2. The CDR3 runs to 16 residues. Losses at the gene ends were 0 bases for V and 7 bases for J; bases not matched to a gene: 9. Looked up from germline, CDR1 is LGHDT and CDR2 is YNNKEL (reference sequence). The CDR3 is CASSQDIAGWGNEQFF. CDR3 DNA sequence: TGTGCCAGCAGCCAAGATATAGCGGGCTGGGGGAATGAGCAGTTCTTC.

Ten or more counts support this clonotype. The V and J genes are TRBV11-2 and TRBJ2-7; D may be TRBD2 (5 bases). Trimming pared 2 bases from V and 6 bases from J, leaving 11 bases between. Germline loops: CDR1 SGHAT, CDR2 FQNNGV. The CDR3 length is 13 residues. The CDR3, as DNA: TGTGCCAGCAGCTTAATTCGAGGGTCCGAGCAGTACTTC. Amino acids: CASSLIRGSEQYF.

This clonotype showed up many times. The chain links TRBV29-1 to TRBJ2-7; the D is unclear. V was cut by 4 bases and J by 5 bases, with 12 bases left in between. This CDR3 is 12 amino acids long. Germline lookup yields CDR1 SQVTM and CDR2 ANQGSEA. The chain's CDR3 is CSVAPGWDEQYF. The CDR3 DNA reads TGCAGCGTTGCCCCGGGTTGGGACGAGCAGTACTTC.